The T cell receptor beta chain under discussion was sequenced for a study of shared clonotypes between healthy human individuals. This clone has at least ten counts. Distinct nucleotide sequences in the sample also encode this CDR3. Sequencing was performed with immunoSEQ multiplex PCR; in TCRdb, only in-frame clones are kept and a portion is missing. The table records more than 1 million clones, approximately 78% of them present only once. CDR1 is SGHRS, CDR2 YFSETQ, per germline. The CDR3 loop spans 14 amino acids. V was trimmed by 3 bases and J by 2 bases, leaving 8 bases between them. What was sequenced was memory CD4+ T cells from PBMCs. The sample's subset: CD45RA-negative fraction. This sequence was found in a man aged 18 to 29 in good health. Some clones in this sample may be carry-over from other donors' samples. The chain couples TRBV5-1 to TRBJ2-2; tentatively, D is TRBD2 (6 bases). Here the CDR3 reads CASSWAGNTGELFF. Written as DNA, the CDR3 is TGCGCCAGCAGCTGGGCGGGAAACACCGGGGAGCTGTTTTTT.